One and the same sample provided the 18 T cell receptor beta chains below, sequenced in a study of T-cell reconstitution after alpha-beta-depleted transplantation in children. A library of TCRbeta sequences, prepared with unique molecular identifiers, was generated. TCRdb processed the PCR reads anew with MiXCR; each CDR3 protein has one entry. The sample includes approximately 520,000 distinct CDR3 sequences, about 10% of them seen just once. This specimen consisted of PBMCs, mostly from graft donor cells, obtained 180 days after TCRalphabeta/CD19-depleted stem cell transplant. The receptors derive from a female patient younger than 10 who had a stem cell transplant for aplastic anemia, so the T cells may come from the graft donor.

The table lists this clonotype with a few counts. The chain's CDR3 is CASSGPTSSYEQFF. In DNA form, the CDR3 reads TGTGCCAGCAGTGGCCCGACTAGTTCGTATGAGCAGTTCTTC. The rearrangement joins TRBV7-9 to TRBJ2-1; a weak D match, TRBD2 (6 bases). The CDR3 is 14 residues long. The V end lost 6 bases, the J end lost 8 bases, and 17 bases lay between the germline ends. Germline assignment: CDR1 SEHNR and CDR2 FQNEAQ (reference sequence).

There are a few counts of this clonotype. V and J are TRBV4-3 and TRBJ2-1; a weak D match, TRBD2 (7 bases). The CDR3 totals 16 residues. Trimming left V 1 base short and J 4 bases short, with 14 bases between. Germline loops: CDR1 LGHNA, CDR2 YSLEER. CDR3 nucleotides: TGCGCCAGCAGCCAAGGTGCGGGGGCTGGTTACAATGAGCAGTTCTTC. It codes for CASSQGAGAGYNEQFF.

The DNA of the CDR3 is TGCAGTGCTAGCCCCGCCGGGCGAGACACTGAAGCTTTCTTT. Encoded protein: CSASPAGRDTEAFF. J is TRBJ1-1 and V is TRBV20-1; no definite D call. The CDR3 covers 14 residues. The germline V and J ends were trimmed by 3 bases and 3 bases, with 14 bases remaining between them. Germline values: CDR1 DFQATT, CDR2 SNEGSKA (reference sequence).

The rearrangement links TRBV7-9 to TRBJ2-1; D is perhaps TRBD1 (5 bases). The V gene's germline CDR1 is SEHNR and CDR2 FQNEAQ (reference sequence). The CDR3 has 16 amino acids. Trimming stripped 5 bases from V and 4 bases from J, with 18 bases between. The CDR3 protein is CASSPVYQGKYNEQFF. CDR3 bases: TGTGCCAGCAGCCCAGTATACCAGGGCAAGTACAATGAGCAGTTCTTC.

In this sample, this clonotype turned up many times. At one of its ends the junction is not consistent with the germline gene, which may arise from a read error. The V call is TRBV7-9, the J call TRBJ2-7; D ambiguous. The germline V gene encodes CDR1 SEHNR and CDR2 FQNEAQ (reference sequence). CDR3 length: 15 residues. CDR3 sequence reads: CASRFRPFPFAEQYF. The CDR3 DNA reads as TGTGCCAGCCGCTTTCGCCCTTTCCCATTTGCGGAGCAGTACTTC.

The chain employs TRBV7-2 and TRBJ2-7; possibly TRBD2 for D (6 bases). The CDR3 contains 16 residues. Germline assignment: CDR1 SGHTA and CDR2 FQGNSA. Trimming pared 0 bases from V and 3 bases from J, leaving 15 bases between. CDR3 nucleotides: TGTGCCAGCAGCTTAGCGGGCGGGATGAGCCACTACGAGCAGTACTTC. This codes for CASSLAGGMSHYEQYF.

This clonotype turned up a few times. This rearrangement joins TRBV11-2 to TRBJ2-7; D may be TRBD1 or TRBD2 (5 bases each). CDR1 and CDR2 from the germline V gene are SGHAT and FQNNGV. The CDR3 consists of 20 residues. V shed 2 bases and J shed 0 bases, with 26 bases lying between them. The CDR3 loop reads CASSLFLGGEPPPCSYEQYV. CDR3 DNA: TGTGCCAGCAGCTTATTTCTTGGGGGAGAGCCCCCCCCCTGCTCCTACGAGCAGTACGTC.

V usage is TRBV14 and J usage is TRBJ2-1; 8 bases match TRBD2. With V trimmed by 2 bases and J by 2 bases, 11 bases remained unmatched. CDR3 length equals 18 residues. CDR1 is SGHDN, CDR2 FVKESK, per germline. The CDR3, as DNA: TGTGCCAGCAGCCAAAGTATAGGACTAGCATACGCCTACAATGAGCAGTTCTTC. It encodes CASSQSIGLAYAYNEQFF.

The chain employs TRBV20-1 and TRBJ1-5; D is perhaps TRBD1 (5 bases). The CDR3 is 15 residues long. The V gene lost 3 bases and the J gene lost 2 bases, with 14 bases spanning the gap. Germline assignment: CDR1 DFQATT and CDR2 SNEGSKA (reference sequence). CDR3 amino acids: CSARPGSGGNQPQHF. CDR3 nucleotide sequence: TGCAGTGCTAGGCCAGGGAGTGGGGGCAATCAGCCCCAGCATTTT.

This clonotype was seen only a few times. The chain couples TRBV29-1 to TRBJ2-7; D perhaps matches TRBD1 (6 bases). Per the germline V gene, CDR1 is SQVTM and CDR2 is ANQGSEA. Trimming shortened V by 0 bases and J by 7 bases, and 16 bases separated the two germline ends. The CDR3 contains 14 residues. The CDR3 sequence: CSVEDGQGLGEQYF. In nucleotides, the CDR3 is TGCAGCGTTGAAGATGGGCAGGGGCTGGGGGAGCAGTACTTC.

This clonotype was found a few times. The V gene is TRBV7-9, the J gene TRBJ2-1; 8 nucleotides agree with TRBD1. CDR1 is SEHNR, CDR2 FQNEAQ, per germline (reference sequence). With 5 bases clipped from V and 3 bases from J, the junction kept 6 bases outside the gene matches. The CDR3 has 15 amino acids. The chain's CDR3 is CASSMGQAFYNEQFF. The CDR3 coding sequence is TGTGCCAGCAGCATGGGACAGGCCTTCTACAATGAGCAGTTCTTC. Together with reference TRBV7-9 and TRBJ2-1, the CDR3 gives the full variable domain: DTGVSQNPRHKITKRGQNVTFRCDPISEHNRLYWYRQTLGQGPEFLTYFQNEAQLEKSRLLSDRFSAERPKGSFSTLEIQRTEQGDSAMYLCASSMGQAFYNEQFFGPGTRLTVL.

This clonotype was recorded many times. One end of the junction is discordant with germline, which a read error may explain. V gene TRBV12-3 or TRBV12-4 combines with J gene TRBJ2-5, with 8 bases identical to TRBD1. The CDR3 extends over 12 amino acids. This CDR3 is CASSFDELGQEF. CDR3 DNA sequence: TGTGCCAGCAGTTTTGATGAGTTGGGACAGGAATTC.

The rearrangement joins TRBV5-6 to TRBJ1-2, with a tentative D call TRBD1 (6 bases). Trimming cost V 6 bases and J 1 base, with 19 bases left between them. This CDR3 has 16 residues. CDR1 SGHDT and CDR2 YYEEEE come from the germline V gene. DNA for the CDR3: TGTGCCAGCACGCCCGGGACATCCTGGCTTAACTATGGCTACACCTTC. Its translation is CASTPGTSWLNYGYTF.

The V and J genes are TRBV9 and TRBJ2-5; 8 nucleotides agree with TRBD2. J was trimmed by 1 base and V by 3 bases; bases with no gene match: 5. Germline assignment: CDR1 SGDLS and CDR2 YYNGEE. There are 15 residues in the CDR3. The CDR3: CASSEGTRGQETQYF. The CDR3 DNA reads as TGTGCCAGCAGCGAAGGGACTAGGGGCCAAGAGACCCAGTACTTC.

The chain links TRBV20-1 to TRBJ1-1; a possible D gene is TRBD1 (5 bases). Germline values: CDR1 DFQATT, CDR2 SNEGSKA (reference sequence). Trimming pared 1 base from V and 4 bases from J, leaving 19 bases between. This CDR3 is built from 16 residues. Written as DNA, the CDR3 is TGCAGTGCTAGAGCCCCCCGGGGGGACTGGGGCACTGAAGCTTTCTTT. Amino acid sequence: CSARAPRGDWGTEAFF.

There are a few counts of this clonotype. The rearrangement links TRBV6-6 to TRBJ1-1; 7 positions match TRBD1. With V trimmed by 3 bases and J by 8 bases, 3 bases remained unmatched. This CDR3 contains 12 residues. Germline-derived CDR1 and CDR2 are MNHNY and SVGAGI (reference sequence). CDR3 region: CASSYKTGEAFF. CDR3 coding DNA: TGTGCCAGCAGTTATAAGACAGGGGAAGCTTTCTTT.

At least ten counts were recorded for this clonotype. The rearrangement uses TRBV28 and TRBJ1-5; 9 bases agree with TRBD1. With 6 bases clipped from V and 4 bases from J, the junction kept 4 bases outside the gene matches. The V gene's germline CDR1 is MDHEN and CDR2 SYDVKM. The CDR3 loop spans 14 amino acids. CDR3 in amino acids: CASRRDRVNQPQHF. For the CDR3, the DNA is TGTGCCAGCAGGAGGGACAGGGTAAATCAGCCCCAGCATTTT. Based on the CDR3 plus reference TRBV28 and TRBJ1-5, the full variable domain is DVKVTQSSRYLVKRTGEKVFLECVQDMDHENMFWYRQDPGLGLRLIYFSYDVKMKEKGDIPEGYSVSREKKERFSLILESASTNQTSMYLCASRRDRVNQPQHFGDGTRLSIL.

This CDR3 reads CASSYSVRGYQPQHF. CDR3 nucleotides: TGTGCCAGCAGTTACTCGGTCAGGGGGTATCAGCCCCAGCATTTT. This chain joins TRBV6-2 or TRBV6-3 and TRBJ1-5; 7 bases match TRBD1. The CDR3 loop spans 15 amino acids. Losses at the gene ends were 0 bases for V and 5 bases for J; bases not matched to a gene: 4. Germline values: CDR1 MNHEY, CDR2 SVGEGT.